These 15 T cell receptor beta chains were sequenced from one sample in a study of long-term antiretroviral therapy in people with HIV. Running of the v3.0 immunoSEQ assay took place at survey level. TCRdb's table, derived via immunoSEQ multiplex PCR, lists solely in-frame clones and lacks some. The repertoire holds 31,000 or so clones, with around 96% as singletons. The source was unsorted PBMCs, collected about 6.6 years after starting antiretroviral therapy. The receptor source for this set is a man aged 30-40 years with HIV.

The J gene is TRBJ2-2, the V gene TRBV9; D remains ambiguous. Germline V gene lookup returns CDR1 SGDLS and CDR2 YYNGEE. V lost 0 bases and J lost 3, with 3 bases in between. The CDR3 is made up of 13 amino acids. CDR3 in DNA: TGTGCCAGCAGCGTAGTAGACACCGGGGAGCTGTTTTTT. This codes for CASSVVDTGELFF.

The V call is TRBV15, the J call TRBJ2-3; no reliable D call. Per germline, CDR1 LNHNV and CDR2 YYDKDF (reference sequence). Between the trimmed V and J ends, which lost 1 base and 5 bases, there was a span of 13 bases. This CDR3 comprises 15 residues. The CDR3 nucleotides read TGTGCCACCAGCAGAGCAGGTTCAGCCGTAGATACGCAGTATTTT. Translating gives CATSRAGSAVDTQYF.

The rearrangement links TRBV6-1 to TRBJ1-5; weak D call: TRBD1 (6 bases). The CDR3 is 15 residues long. V gave up 2 bases and J gave up 1 base, with 9 bases separating them. Germline loops: CDR1 MNHNS, CDR2 SASEGT. In DNA form, the CDR3 reads TGTGCCAGCAGTGAAAGGGGGGGAAGCAATCAGCCCCAGCATTTT. This encodes CASSERGGSNQPQHF.

The chain couples TRBV6-5 to TRBJ1-4; 7 nucleotides line up with TRBD1. Germline V gives CDR1 MNHEY, CDR2 SVGAGI. The V and J ends lost 4 bases and 5 bases, in that order; junction bases with no gene match: 4. The CDR3 contains 14 residues. The CDR3 region is CASSWDSGNEKLFF. The CDR3 bases are TGTGCCAGCAGTTGGGACAGTGGAAATGAAAAACTGTTTTTT.

This rearrangement joins TRBV4-2 to TRBJ2-5; D is perhaps TRBD1 (7 bases). The CDR3 contains 14 residues. Trimming pared 3 bases from V and 5 bases from J, leaving 13 bases between. The V gene's germline CDR1 is LGHNA and CDR2 YNFKEQ. The CDR3, as DNA: TGTGCCAGCAGCCAGACGACAGGGAGGGAGACCCAGTACTTC. This codes for CASSQTTGRETQYF.

This clone was detected once. J is TRBJ1-1 and V is TRBV7-9; D is ambiguous. V lost 2 bases to trimming and J lost 2 bases, with 12 bases between them. The CDR3 is 15 residues long. The germline CDR1 and CDR2 sequences are SEHNR and FQNEAQ (reference sequence). CDR3 nucleotides: TGTGCCAGCAGCTTATTCGCACAGAGAAACACTGAAGCTTTCTTT. This translates into CASSLFAQRNTEAFF.

The rearrangement joins TRBV7-2 to TRBJ2-3; a weak D match, TRBD2 (6 bases). Germline V lookup: CDR1 SGHTA, CDR2 FQGNSA. Trimming left V 4 bases short and J 2 bases short, with 16 bases between. This CDR3 is 16 amino acids long. As DNA, the CDR3 is TGTGCCAGCAGCTCATTCATCGGGAGCCACACAGATACGCAGTATTTT. Translating it yields CASSSFIGSHTDTQYF.

The chain carries TRBV19 and TRBJ2-1, with D uncertain. The germline V gene has CDR1 LNHDA and CDR2 SQIVND (reference sequence). The CDR3 loop spans 16 amino acids. V was clipped by 4 bases and J by 0 bases, with 13 bases between them. The CDR3 region is CASSTPHTRSYNEQFF. The CDR3 DNA reads as TGTGCCAGTAGTACACCGCACACGCGCTCCTACAATGAGCAGTTCTTC.

This chain connects TRBV29-1 to TRBJ1-1; D remains unclear. Trimming removed 7 bases from V and 3 bases from J, with 12 bases in between. There are 12 residues in the CDR3. Per the germline V gene, CDR1 is SQVTM and CDR2 is ANQGSEA. The CDR3 coding sequence is TGCAGCGCCTGCAGGAGGGACACTGAAGCTTTCTTT. This sequence encodes CSACRRDTEAFF.

This chain uses TRBV5-6 with TRBJ2-1; the match to TRBD2 covers 9 bases. CDR3 length: 15 amino acids. V gave up 4 bases and J gave up 10 bases; unmatched junction bases: 12. Per germline, CDR1 SGHDT and CDR2 YYEEEE. The CDR3 DNA sequence: TGTGCCAGCAGCCCCCTATTAGCGGGAGCGGTCGAGCAGTTCTTC. This codes for CASSPLLAGAVEQFF. The variable domain in full, with the rest retrieved from reference TRBV5-6 and TRBJ2-1, is DAGVTQSPTHLIKTRGQQVTLRCSPKSGHDTVSWYQQALGQGPQFIFQYYEEEERQRGNFPDRFSGHQFPNYSSELNVNALLLGDSALYLCASSPLLAGAVEQFFGPGTRLTVL.

The chain links TRBV6-6 to TRBJ2-5; TRBD2 matches at 8 bases. The DNA end lines up better with TRBJ2-7; the J call may be wrong. Germline V lookup: CDR1 MNHNY, CDR2 SVGAGI (reference sequence). The length of the CDR3 is 13 residues. CDR3 DNA: TGTGCCAGCACAACTAGCGGACAGACCGAGCAGTACTTC. Translated: CASTTSGQTEQYF.

The rearrangement joins TRBV29-1 to TRBJ1-2; D uncertain. Germline V gene lookup returns CDR1 SQVTM and CDR2 ANQGSEA. The CDR3 is 13 residues long. Trimming removed 2 bases at V and 6 bases at J, with 13 bases between. The CDR3 loop reads CSVESLGFHGYTF. CDR3 DNA sequence: TGCAGCGTTGAAAGCTTGGGGTTTCATGGCTACACCTTC.

The chain carries TRBV5-6 and TRBJ2-3; tentatively, D is TRBD1 or TRBD2 (5 bases each). Germline CDR1 and CDR2: SGHDT and YYEEEE. The CDR3 extends over 13 amino acids. Trimming removed 4 bases at V and 4 bases at J, with 10 bases between. CDR3 sequence (DNA): TGTGCCAGCAGCCCGGGGCCCGCAGATACGCAGTATTTT. Protein product: CASSPGPADTQYF.

This clone was observed a single time. The genes are TRBV6-5 and TRBJ2-6, with D perhaps TRBD2 (5 bases). The CDR3 length is 14 residues. The germline V and J ends were trimmed by 8 bases and 2 bases, with 10 bases remaining between them. CDR1 MNHEY and CDR2 SVGAGI come from the germline V gene. The CDR3 DNA is TGTGCCAGCGGCCCCGGGGCTGGGGCCAACGTCCTGACTTTC. Protein product: CASGPGAGANVLTF.

This clone came up once. This rearrangement joins TRBV4-1 to TRBJ1-5; D unresolved. This CDR3 has 13 residues. Deletions cut 1 base from V and 6 bases from J, with 7 bases between. The germline V gene has CDR1 MGHRA and CDR2 YSYEKL. The CDR3 DNA is TGCGCCAGCAGCCAAGTAGTGGGTCAGCCCCAGCATTTT. Its translation is CASSQVVGQPQHF.